These 2 T cell receptor beta chains were sequenced from one sample in a study of tumor and adjacent non-tumor tissue in lung cancer. A modified ARM-PCR protocol with three rounds of nested PCR amplified TCRbeta. TCRdb re-called the multiplex PCR reads through MiXCR, storing one row per CDR3 protein. The data hold around 57,000 distinct CDR3 sequences, with around two thirds observed a single time. No cell sorting was done before RNA was extracted from the tissue. Distant lung tissue was collected more than 3 cm away from the tumor edge. What was sequenced was distant non-tumor lung tissue. The receptors were sampled from a man aged 65 to 79 with non-small cell lung cancer.

Notes on this clonotype: One junction end does not reproduce the germline sequence, and a read error may be involved. This chain joins TRBV28 and TRBJ2-2; TRBD2 matches at 10 bases. Germline CDR1 reads MDHEN; CDR2 reads SYDVKM. This CDR3 has 15 amino acids. The CDR3 nucleotides are TGTACCAGCAATTTAGGACTAGCGGTCACCGGGGAGCTGTTTTTT. Its translation: CTSNLGLAVTGELFF.

V and J are TRBV11-3 and TRBJ2-4, with D unclear. The germline gives CDR1 SGHNT, CDR2 YENEEA. The V gene lost 7 bases and the J gene lost 3 bases, with 19 bases spanning the gap. The CDR3 runs 16 residues. CDR3 sequence reads: CASNLNTGNYKNIQYF. The CDR3 coding sequence is TGTGCCAGCAACTTGAACACGGGTAATTACAAAAACATTCAGTACTTC.